The 5 T cell receptor beta chains below were found in one sample sequenced in a study of radiotherapy plus CTLA-4 blockade in lung cancer. Measured with immunoSEQ multiplex PCR; TCRdb has only the in-frame clones, and not every one. The sample includes approximately 80,000 clones, less than 85% seen only once; the top ten take more than 8%. Sequencing was performed on peripheral blood, taken from a patient treated with radiotherapy plus ipilimumab. All receptors come from a human donor with non-small cell lung cancer whose response to radiotherapy plus ipilimumab could not be evaluated.

The gene calls are TRBV6-5 and TRBJ2-1; 8 bases line up with TRBD2. V lost 5 bases to trimming and J lost 4 bases; unmatched junction nucleotides: 4. The CDR3 consists of 14 residues. CDR1 and CDR2 (germline): MNHEY, SVGAGI. CDR3 residues: CASSAGGEYNEQFF. CDR3 sequence (DNA): TGTGCCAGCAGTGCCGGGGGGGAGTACAATGAGCAGTTCTTC.

This clone was counted many times. The CDR3 DNA reads TGTGCCAGAAGCCCGGACAGGGTTTATAGCAATCAGCCCCAGCATTTT. Protein sequence: CARSPDRVYSNQPQHF. The chain employs TRBV5-3 and TRBJ1-5; 8 bases align to TRBD1. TRBV5-3 is annotated as an ORF whose role is uncertain. The J segment lost 0 bases and the V segment lost 4 bases, leaving 6 bases of the junction unmatched. The CDR3 is 16 amino acids.

V gene TRBV6-1 combines with J gene TRBJ2-7; 10 bases line up with TRBD2. The CDR3 covers 15 residues. V was pared by 8 bases and J by 3 bases, with 10 bases of the junction left unmatched. CDR1 and CDR2 from the germline V gene are MNHNS and SASEGT. The CDR3 DNA sequence: TGTGCCAGCTCTGGATCGTCTAGCGGGAGCTACGAGCAGTACTTC. Amino acids: CASSGSSSGSYEQYF.

This chain uses TRBV6-5 with TRBJ2-5, with D hard to call. The assigned J gene may be wrong: the sequence end matches TRBJ2-7 better. This CDR3 spans 15 amino acids. Germline V lookup: CDR1 MNHEY, CDR2 SVGAGI. The CDR3 DNA is TGTGCCAGCAGCCCATCGTCGGGTGTGTCCTACGAGCAGTACTTC. It yields the protein CASSPSSGVSYEQYF.

The chain carries TRBV28 and TRBJ1-6; 7 bases map to TRBD1. CDR1 is MDHEN, CDR2 SYDVKM, per germline. The ends lost 11 bases at V and 7 bases at J; junction bases unmatched: 11. CDR3 size: 14 residues. The CDR3 coding sequence is TGTGCCGAGTCGAGACAGGGCTTGAATTCACCCCTCCACTTT. Protein: CAESRQGLNSPLHF.